The T cell receptor (beta chain) described here comes from a study of cytomegalovirus exposure and HLA in healthy donors. Whole-study findings and limits: Association of around 17,000 TCR beta sequences with HLA alleles was found at 0.05 false discovery rate in a later analysis. Reportedly, HLA-A and HLA-B alleles of most subjects were accurately predicted from TCR beta.

Germline-derived CDR1 and CDR2 are LNHDA and SQIVND (reference sequence). This CDR3 has 15 residues. The ends lost 4 bases at V and 8 bases at J; junction bases unmatched: 11. Both 60 Vbeta primers and 13 Jbeta primers went into the PCR. Clones were read by immunoSEQ multiplex PCR, and TCRdb kept only the in-frame ones, dropping some. This table has around 150,000 clones, roughly 79% appearing once. Concerning this clone: The antigen is undetermined.

Sequencing used PBMCs. The chain employs TRBV19 and TRBJ1-5; 7 bases match TRBD1. The TCR originated in a woman aged 50 to 65 in good health and CMV-seronegative. CDR3 sequence reads: CASSTNDGQGEPQHF. The DNA of the CDR3 is TGTGCCAGTAGTACCAACGACGGCCAGGGGGAGCCCCAGCATTTT.